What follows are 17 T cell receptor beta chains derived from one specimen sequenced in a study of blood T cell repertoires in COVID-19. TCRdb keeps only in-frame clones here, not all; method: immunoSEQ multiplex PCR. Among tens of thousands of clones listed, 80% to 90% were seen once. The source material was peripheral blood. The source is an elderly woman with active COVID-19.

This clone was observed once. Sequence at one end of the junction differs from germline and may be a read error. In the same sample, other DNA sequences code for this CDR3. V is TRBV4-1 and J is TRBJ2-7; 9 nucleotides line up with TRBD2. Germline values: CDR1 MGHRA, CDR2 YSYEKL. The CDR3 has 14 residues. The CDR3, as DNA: TGCGCCAGCAGCCAAGAGAGCGGGGGGCGCGAGCAATACTTC. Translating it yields CASSQESGGREQYF.

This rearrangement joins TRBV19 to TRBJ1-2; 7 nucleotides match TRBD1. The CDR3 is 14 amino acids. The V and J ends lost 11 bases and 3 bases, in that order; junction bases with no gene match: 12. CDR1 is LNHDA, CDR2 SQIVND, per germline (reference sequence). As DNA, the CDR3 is TGTGCCGTAAGACAGGGTCTCCCCTACTATGGCTACACCTTC. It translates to CAVRQGLPYYGYTF.

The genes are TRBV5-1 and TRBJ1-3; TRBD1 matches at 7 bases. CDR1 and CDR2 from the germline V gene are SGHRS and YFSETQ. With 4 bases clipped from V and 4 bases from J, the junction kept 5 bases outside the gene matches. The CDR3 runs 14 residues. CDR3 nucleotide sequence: TGCGCCAGCAGCCCCGAGGGGGCGGGAAACACCATATATTTT. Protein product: CASSPEGAGNTIYF.

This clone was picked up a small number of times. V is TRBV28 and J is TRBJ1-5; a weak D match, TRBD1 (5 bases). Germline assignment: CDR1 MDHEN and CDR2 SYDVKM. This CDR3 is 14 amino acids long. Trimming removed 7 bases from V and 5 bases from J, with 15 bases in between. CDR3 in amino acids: CASKRRQGHQPQHF. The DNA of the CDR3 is TGTGCCAGCAAGCGTCGGCAGGGTCATCAGCCCCAGCATTTT.

CDR3 nucleotide sequence: TGTGCCAGCAGTTGGACTAGCGGGAGCGTTAGCACCGGGGAGCTGTTTTTT. Its translation: CASSWTSGSVSTGELFF. V gene TRBV7-2 combines with J gene TRBJ2-2; 13 bases map to TRBD2. The CDR3 length is 17 residues. V lost 6 bases to trimming and J lost 4 bases; unmatched junction nucleotides: 8. From germline, CDR1 is SGHTA and CDR2 FQGNSA.

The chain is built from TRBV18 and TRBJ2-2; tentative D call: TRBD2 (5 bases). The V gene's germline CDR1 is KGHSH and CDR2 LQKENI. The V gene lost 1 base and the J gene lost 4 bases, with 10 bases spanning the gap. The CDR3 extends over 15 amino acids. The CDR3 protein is CASSPLASVTGELFF. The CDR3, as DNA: TGTGCCAGCTCACCACTAGCGTCAGTCACCGGGGAGCTGTTTTTT.

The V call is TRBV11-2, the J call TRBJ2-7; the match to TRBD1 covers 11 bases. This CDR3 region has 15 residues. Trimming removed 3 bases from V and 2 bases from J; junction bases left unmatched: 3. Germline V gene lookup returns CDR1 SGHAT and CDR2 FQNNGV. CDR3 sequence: CASSLGTGGPYEQYF. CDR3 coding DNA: TGTGCCAGCAGCTTGGGGACAGGGGGACCCTACGAGCAGTACTTC.

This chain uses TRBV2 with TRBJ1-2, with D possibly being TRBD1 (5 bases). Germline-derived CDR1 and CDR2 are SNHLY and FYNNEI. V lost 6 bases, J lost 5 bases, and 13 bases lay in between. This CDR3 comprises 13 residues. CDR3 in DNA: TGTGCCAGCAGGACGGACCAGGGATATGGCTACACCTTC. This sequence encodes CASRTDQGYGYTF.

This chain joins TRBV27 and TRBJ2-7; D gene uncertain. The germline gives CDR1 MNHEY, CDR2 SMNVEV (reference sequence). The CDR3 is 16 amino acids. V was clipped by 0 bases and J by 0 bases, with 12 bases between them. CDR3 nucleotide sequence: TGTGCCAGCAGTTTATCGAATCTCCTAAGCTCCTACGAGCAGTACTTC. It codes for CASSLSNLLSSYEQYF.

The CDR3 DNA is TGTGCCAGCAGCCCGACAGGGGGGCTCTATAATTCACCCCTCCACTTT. Protein: CASSPTGGLYNSPLHF. V and J are TRBV5-6 and TRBJ1-6; TRBD1 matches at 9 bases. Germline V gene data show CDR1 as SGHDT and CDR2 as YYEEEE. The CDR3 has 16 residues. The ends lost 4 bases at V and 3 bases at J; junction bases unmatched: 5.

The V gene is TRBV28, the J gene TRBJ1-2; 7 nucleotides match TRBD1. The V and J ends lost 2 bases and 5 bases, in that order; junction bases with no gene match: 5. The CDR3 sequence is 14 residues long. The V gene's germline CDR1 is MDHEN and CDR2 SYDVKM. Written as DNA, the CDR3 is TGTGCCAGCAGTTTACCGGGACAGACGTATGGCTACACCTTC. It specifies CASSLPGQTYGYTF.

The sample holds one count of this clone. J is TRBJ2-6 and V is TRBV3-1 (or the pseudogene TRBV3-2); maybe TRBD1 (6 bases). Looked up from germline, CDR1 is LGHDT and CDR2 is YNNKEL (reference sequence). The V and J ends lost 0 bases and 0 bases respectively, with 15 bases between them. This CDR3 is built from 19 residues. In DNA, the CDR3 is TGTGCCAGCAGCCAAGAAGGTCAGGGGCCCGTCTCTGGGGCCAACGTCCTGACTTTC. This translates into CASSQEGQGPVSGANVLTF.

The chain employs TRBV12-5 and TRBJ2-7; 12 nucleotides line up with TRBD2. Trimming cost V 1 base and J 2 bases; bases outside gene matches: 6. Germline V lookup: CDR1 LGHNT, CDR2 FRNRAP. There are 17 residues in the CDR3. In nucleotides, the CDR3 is TGTGCTAGTGGTTTGGGCCGACTAGCGGGAGAGACCTACGAGCAGTACTTC. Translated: CASGLGRLAGETYEQYF.

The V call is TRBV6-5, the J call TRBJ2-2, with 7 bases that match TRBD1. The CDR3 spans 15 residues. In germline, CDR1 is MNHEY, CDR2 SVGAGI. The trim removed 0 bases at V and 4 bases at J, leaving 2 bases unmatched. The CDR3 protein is CASSYSGTATGELFF. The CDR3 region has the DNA TGTGCCAGCAGTTACTCCGGGACAGCCACCGGGGAGCTGTTTTTT.

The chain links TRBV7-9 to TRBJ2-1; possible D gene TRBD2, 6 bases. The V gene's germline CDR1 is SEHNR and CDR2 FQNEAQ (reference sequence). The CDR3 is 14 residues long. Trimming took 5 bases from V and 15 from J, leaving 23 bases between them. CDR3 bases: TGTGCCAGCAGCGCCTCCGGGGGTGCGGCCGTGGCGTTCTTC. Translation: CASSASGGAAVAFF.

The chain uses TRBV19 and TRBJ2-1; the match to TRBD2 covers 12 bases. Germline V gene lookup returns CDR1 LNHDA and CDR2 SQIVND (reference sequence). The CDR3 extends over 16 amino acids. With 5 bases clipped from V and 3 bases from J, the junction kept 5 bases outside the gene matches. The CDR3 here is CASSPGTSGFYNEQFF. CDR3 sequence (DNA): TGTGCCAGTAGTCCTGGGACTAGCGGGTTCTACAATGAGCAGTTCTTC.

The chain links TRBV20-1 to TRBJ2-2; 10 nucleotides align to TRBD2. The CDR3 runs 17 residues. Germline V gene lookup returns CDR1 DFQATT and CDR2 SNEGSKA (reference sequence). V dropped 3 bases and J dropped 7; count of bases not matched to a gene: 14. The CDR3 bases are TGCAGTGCTAGTATTAGCGGGAGGAATCATCGTGGCGGGGAGCTGTTTTTT. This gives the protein CSASISGRNHRGGELFF.